This T cell receptor beta chain was identified during a study of blood T cell repertoires in COVID-19. Turning to the study itself: Researchers got acute and convalescent COVID-19 samples from the United States, Italy and Spain.

Sequencing was performed with immunoSEQ multiplex PCR; in TCRdb, only in-frame clones are kept and a portion is missing. In the table there are approximately 84,000 clones, approximately 82% of which are singletons. With 6 bases removed from V and 2 bases from J, the gap between germline ends came to 12 bases. Per the germline V gene, CDR1 is MNHEY and CDR2 is SVGAGI. CDR3 size: 14 residues. The sequencing input was peripheral blood. J is TRBJ2-3 and V is TRBV6-5; maybe TRBD1 (6 bases). The receptor was isolated from a human donor in a cohort sampled during active COVID-19. DNA for the CDR3: TGTGCCAGCAGAATGACAGGATACACAGATACGCAGTATTTT. It translates to CASRMTGYTDTQYF.